This T cell receptor (beta chain) came from a study of Ad26.COV2.S vaccination and SARS-CoV-2 variants. Study-wide background: The vaccine Ad26.COV2.S was put into the muscle once, or twice with 56 days between.

The ends were cut back, 0 bases at V and 7 bases at J, with 11 bases in the middle. CDR1 and CDR2 (germline): SGHKS, YYEKEE (reference sequence). This CDR3 has 14 amino acids. The sample's treatment: 15 to 20 received Ad26.COV2.S at low or high dose, single or two shots; 5 received placebo; per-sample allocation not given. Collection of the samples took place on day 63 after the first injection of vaccine or placebo. Libraries were prepared by immunoSEQ multiplex PCR; TCRdb keeps only in-frame clonotypes and omits some of them. The data show 380,000 or so clones, around 89% seen once. This receptor was taken from a person aged 18 to 65 who received the Ad26.COV2.S COVID-19 vaccine or a placebo. V is TRBV5-5 and J is TRBJ2-1; D is tentatively TRBD1 or TRBD2 (5 bases each). Source: peripheral blood, taken in a trial of Ad26.COV2.S vaccine versus placebo. The CDR3 here is CASSLGLKGNEQFF. In nucleotides, the CDR3 is TGTGCCAGCAGCTTGGGACTAAAGGGGAATGAGCAGTTCTTC. The whole variable domain, remainder taken from reference TRBV5-5 and TRBJ2-1, is DAGVTQSPTHLIKTRGQQVTLRCSPISGHKSVSWYQQVLGQGPQFIFQYYEKEERGRGNFPDRFSARQFPNYSSELNVNALLLGDSALYLCASSLGLKGNEQFFGPGTRLTVL.